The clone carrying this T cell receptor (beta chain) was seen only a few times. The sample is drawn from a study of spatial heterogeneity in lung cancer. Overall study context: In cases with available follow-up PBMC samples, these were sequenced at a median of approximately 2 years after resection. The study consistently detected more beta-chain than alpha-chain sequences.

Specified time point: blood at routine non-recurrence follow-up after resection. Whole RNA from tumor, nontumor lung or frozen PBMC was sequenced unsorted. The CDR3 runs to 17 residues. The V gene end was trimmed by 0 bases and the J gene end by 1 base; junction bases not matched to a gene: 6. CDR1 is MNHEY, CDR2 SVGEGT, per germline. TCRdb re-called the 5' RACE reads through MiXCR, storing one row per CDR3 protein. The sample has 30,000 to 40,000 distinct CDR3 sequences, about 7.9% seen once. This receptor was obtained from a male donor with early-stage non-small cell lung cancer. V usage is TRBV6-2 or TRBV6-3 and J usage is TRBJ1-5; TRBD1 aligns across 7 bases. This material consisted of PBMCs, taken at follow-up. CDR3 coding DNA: TGTGCCAGCAGTTACTCGAGGGGGCGTAGGAGCAATCAGCCCCAGCATTTT. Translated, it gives CASSYSRGRRSNQPQHF.